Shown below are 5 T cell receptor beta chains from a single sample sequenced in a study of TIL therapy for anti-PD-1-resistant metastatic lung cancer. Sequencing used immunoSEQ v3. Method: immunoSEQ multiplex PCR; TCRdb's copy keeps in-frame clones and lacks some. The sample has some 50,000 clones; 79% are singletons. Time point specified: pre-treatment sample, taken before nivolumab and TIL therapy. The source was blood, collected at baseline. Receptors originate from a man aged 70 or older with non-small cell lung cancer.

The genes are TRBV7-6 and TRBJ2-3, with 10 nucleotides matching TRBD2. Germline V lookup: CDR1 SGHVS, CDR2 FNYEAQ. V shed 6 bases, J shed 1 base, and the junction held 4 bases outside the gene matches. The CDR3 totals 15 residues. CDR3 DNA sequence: TGTGCCAGCAGACCCGGGACTAGCGGCACAGATACGCAGTATTTT. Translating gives CASRPGTSGTDTQYF.

The CDR3 DNA sequence: TGTGCCAGCAGTTCTCCAGGGGTAAACACCATATATTTT. As protein: CASSSPGVNTIYF. This chain uses TRBV6-5 with TRBJ1-3; TRBD1 is a possible D gene (6 bases). The CDR3 runs to 13 residues. CDR1 is MNHEY and CDR2 is SVGAGI in the germline V gene. The V end was cut by 4 bases, the J end by 6 bases, with 10 bases between.

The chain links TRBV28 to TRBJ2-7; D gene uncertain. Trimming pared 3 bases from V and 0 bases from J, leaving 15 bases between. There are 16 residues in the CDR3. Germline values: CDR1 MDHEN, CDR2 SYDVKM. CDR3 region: CASSFFGAVSSYEQYF. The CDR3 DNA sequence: TGTGCCAGCAGTTTTTTCGGCGCGGTTAGCTCCTACGAGCAGTACTTC.

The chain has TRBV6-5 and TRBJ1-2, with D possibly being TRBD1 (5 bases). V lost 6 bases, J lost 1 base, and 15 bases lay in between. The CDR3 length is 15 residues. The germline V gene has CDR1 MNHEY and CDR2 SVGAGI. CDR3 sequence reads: CASSPGASNNYGYTF. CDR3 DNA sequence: TGTGCCAGCAGCCCCGGGGCCAGTAATAACTATGGCTACACCTTC.

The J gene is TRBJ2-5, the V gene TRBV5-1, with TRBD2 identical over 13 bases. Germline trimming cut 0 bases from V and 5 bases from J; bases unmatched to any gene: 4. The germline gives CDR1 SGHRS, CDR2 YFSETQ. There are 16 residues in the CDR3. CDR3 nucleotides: TGCGCCAGCAGCTTGGAGACTAGCGGGAGGTCCGAGACCCAGTACTTC. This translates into CASSLETSGRSETQYF.